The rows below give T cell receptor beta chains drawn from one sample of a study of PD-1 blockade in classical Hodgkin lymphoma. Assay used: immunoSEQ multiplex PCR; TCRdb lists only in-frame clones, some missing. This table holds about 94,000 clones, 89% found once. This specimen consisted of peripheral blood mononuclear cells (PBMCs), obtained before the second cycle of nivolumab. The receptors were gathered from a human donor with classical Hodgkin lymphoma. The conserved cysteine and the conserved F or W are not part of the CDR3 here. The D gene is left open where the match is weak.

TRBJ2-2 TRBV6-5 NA ASSYLGVPGELF
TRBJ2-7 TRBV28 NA ASSLPEREQY
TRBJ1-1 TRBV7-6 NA ASSLGMNTEAF
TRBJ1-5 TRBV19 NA ASSGADHQPQH
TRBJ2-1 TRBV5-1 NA ASSYGPAQRVGTNEQF
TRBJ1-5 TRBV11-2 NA ASSLWGNQPQH
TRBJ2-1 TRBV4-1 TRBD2 ASSSRTSGGAENEQF
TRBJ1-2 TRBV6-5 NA ASSSRGTWDGYT
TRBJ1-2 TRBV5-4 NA ASSQQGGGGYT
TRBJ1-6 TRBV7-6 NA ASSAPGGAYSPLH
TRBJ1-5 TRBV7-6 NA ASSLGPFGNQPQH
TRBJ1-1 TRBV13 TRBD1 ASSPRDRTSEAF
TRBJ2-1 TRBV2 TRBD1 ASSDPDRGFYNEQF
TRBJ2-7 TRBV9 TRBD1 ASSFRTGDYEQY
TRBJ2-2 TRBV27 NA ASSLAGAIGELF
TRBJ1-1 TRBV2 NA ASSEAWQGNTEAF
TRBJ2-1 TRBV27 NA ASSSPTAYNEQF
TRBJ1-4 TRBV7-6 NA ASSPEAGGYEKLF
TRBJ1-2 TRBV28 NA ASENNYGYT
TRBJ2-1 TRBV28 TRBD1 ASSLWAQGANEQF
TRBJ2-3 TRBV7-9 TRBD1 ASSPRDRLTDTQY
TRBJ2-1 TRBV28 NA ASRGSPLDEQF
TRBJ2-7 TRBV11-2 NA ASSLRLAGTYEQY
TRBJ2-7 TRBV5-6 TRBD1 ASSLTGTVNPYEQY
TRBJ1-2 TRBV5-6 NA ASSLESTNYGYT
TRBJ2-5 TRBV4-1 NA ASSLDTTYREETQY
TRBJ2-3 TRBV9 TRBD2 ASSVAAGDRTDTQY
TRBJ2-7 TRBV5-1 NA ASSLVQGVTYEQY
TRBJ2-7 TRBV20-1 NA SARGTRQY
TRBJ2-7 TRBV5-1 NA ASSLTQGGLYEQY
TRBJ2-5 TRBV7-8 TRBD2 ASRVLAGQETQY
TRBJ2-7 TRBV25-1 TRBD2 ASSDASGSEQY
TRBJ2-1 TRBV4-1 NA ASSQSSITSYNEQF
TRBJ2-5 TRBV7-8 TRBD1 ASTPGGQETQY
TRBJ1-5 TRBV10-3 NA AISDGLVGQPQH
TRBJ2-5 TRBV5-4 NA ASSLGYSQETQY
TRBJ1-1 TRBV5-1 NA ASSLWGVGTEAF
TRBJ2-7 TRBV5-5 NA ASSSEYEQY
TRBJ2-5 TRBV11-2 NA ASSFGGGVVETQY
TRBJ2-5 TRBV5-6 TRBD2 ASSLDSGTNQETQY
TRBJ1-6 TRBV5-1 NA ASSLTGADNSPLH
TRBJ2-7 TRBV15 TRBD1 ATSRGSQGARDEQY
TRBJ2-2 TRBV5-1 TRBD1 ASSLEGTDTGELF
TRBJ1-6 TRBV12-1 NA ASSLPDRFDSPLH
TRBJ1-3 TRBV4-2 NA ASSQDSGGSGNTIY
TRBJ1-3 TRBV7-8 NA ASSLLPPGNSGNTIY
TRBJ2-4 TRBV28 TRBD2 ASSLAGVAKNIQY
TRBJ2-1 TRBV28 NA ASSFSLGNEQF
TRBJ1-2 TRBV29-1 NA SARTANYGYT
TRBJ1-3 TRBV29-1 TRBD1 SAGQGSGNTIY
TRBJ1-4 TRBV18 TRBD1 ASSPGQGIEKLF
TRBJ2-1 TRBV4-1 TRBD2 ASTSGGEQF
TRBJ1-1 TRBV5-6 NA ASSQVQGSAEAF